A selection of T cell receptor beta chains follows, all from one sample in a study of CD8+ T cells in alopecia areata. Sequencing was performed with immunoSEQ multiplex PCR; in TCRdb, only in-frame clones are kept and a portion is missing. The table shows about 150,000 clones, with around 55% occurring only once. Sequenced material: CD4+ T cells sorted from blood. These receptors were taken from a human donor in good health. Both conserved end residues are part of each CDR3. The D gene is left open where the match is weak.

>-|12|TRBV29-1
CSVMYSVGTQYF
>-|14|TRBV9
CASSGQGRDYGYTF
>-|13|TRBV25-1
CASRAHVPYEQYF
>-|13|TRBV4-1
CASSQDLPYEQYF
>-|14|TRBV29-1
CSVRQGLEYYEQYF
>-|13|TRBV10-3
CAIRDSGANVLTF
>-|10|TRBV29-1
CSAAAGEAFF
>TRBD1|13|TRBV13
CASSKGQGETQYF
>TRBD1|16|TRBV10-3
CAISDSGRGPRHGYTF
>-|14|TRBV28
CASTPWRVTDTQYF
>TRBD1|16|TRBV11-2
CASSSRRQGSNYGYTF
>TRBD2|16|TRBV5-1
CASSMLAGGLHNEQFF
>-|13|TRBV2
CAVRRGLNNEQFF
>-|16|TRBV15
CATSWLGGSGANVLTF
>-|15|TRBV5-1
CASRWLASSYNEQFF
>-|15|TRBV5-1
CASSLLGQGYNEQFF
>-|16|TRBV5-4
CASSRGGGGGTDTQYF
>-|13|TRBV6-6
CASSQGSNQPQHF
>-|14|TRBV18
CASSTPGRNYEQYF
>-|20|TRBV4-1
CASSQDILIGGRGNTGELFF
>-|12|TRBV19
CASSIRGETQYF
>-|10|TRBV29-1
CSVSDSEAFF
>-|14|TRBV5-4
CASSLAAPAGEQYF
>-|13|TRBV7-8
CASSLVGSPEAFF
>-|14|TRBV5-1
CASSLARGSYGYTF
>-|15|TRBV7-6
CASSSTTGFSDTQYF
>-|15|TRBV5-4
CASSLGGAGTDTQYF
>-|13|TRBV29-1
CSVAPRLQETQYF
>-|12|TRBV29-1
CSVEPNTAGYTF
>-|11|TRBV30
CACKTGKTQYF
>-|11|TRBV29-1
CSVAPNNEQFF
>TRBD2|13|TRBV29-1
CSGRGTSGPTQYF
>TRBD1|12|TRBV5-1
CASRHDRGGYTF
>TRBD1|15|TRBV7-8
CASSPPGQGTYEQYF
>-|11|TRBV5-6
CASSLVGTQYF
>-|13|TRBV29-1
CSAGGRLQETQYF
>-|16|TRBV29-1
CSVDTLTGLTRNEQFF
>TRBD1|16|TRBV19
CASSPGTGSSTDTQYF
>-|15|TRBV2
CASSDARVGNQPQHF
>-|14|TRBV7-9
CASSFTGLQETQYF
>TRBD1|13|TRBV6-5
CASRYQGGTEAFF
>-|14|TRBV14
CASSQAYSRREAFF
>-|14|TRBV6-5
CASSHGQPNYEQYF
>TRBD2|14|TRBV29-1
CSVEEGTGGNEQYF
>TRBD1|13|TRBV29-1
CSVARGLNTEAFF
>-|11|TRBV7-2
CASTAGETQYF
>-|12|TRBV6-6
CASSPDTYEQYF
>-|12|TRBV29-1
CSVGERRETQYF
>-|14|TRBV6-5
CASTRGSGANVLTF
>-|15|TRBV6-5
CASSSGFGRREKLFF
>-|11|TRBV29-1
CSVELASEQYF